Shown below are 3 T cell receptor beta chains from a single sample sequenced in a study of CD8+CD57+ T cells in acquired aplastic anemia. Patients sequenced had flow cytometry evidence of CD8+CD57+ cell expansion. For CDR3 and TCR beta VDJ profiling, genomic DNA was the template used. MiXCR, applied by TCRdb to the reads, yields one record per CDR3 protein. The repertoire holds about 180,000 distinct CDR3 sequences, with less than 50% as singletons. Sequencing was carried out using sorted CD4+, CD8+, or CD8+CD57+ T cells (not recorded which) from PBMCs. The origin of the receptors is a human donor with aplastic anemia.

This chain connects TRBV6-2 or TRBV6-3 to TRBJ2-1, with TRBD1 identical over 8 bases. CDR3 size: 18 residues. V lost 0 bases, J lost 12 bases, and 19 bases stayed unmatched. CDR1 and CDR2 (germline): MNHEY, SVGEGT. CDR3: CASSYSRTGTGSFDGQFF. The CDR3 DNA is TGTGCCAGCAGTTACTCGAGGACCGGGACAGGTTCGTTCGATGGGCAGTTCTTC.

This clonotype was detected only a few times. The chain employs TRBV7-2 and TRBJ2-3, with 7 bases lining up with TRBD2. The germline gives CDR1 SGHTA, CDR2 FQGNSA. This CDR3 region has 17 residues. Losses at the gene ends were 0 bases for V and 2 bases for J; bases not matched to a gene: 8. The CDR3 reads CASSLAVSGLYTDTQYF. The CDR3, as DNA: TGTGCCAGCAGCTTAGCGGTTAGCGGGCTGTACACAGATACGCAGTATTTT.

This clonotype was observed a few times. The genes are TRBV18 and TRBJ1-1; a weak D match, TRBD1 (5 bases). Germline-derived CDR1 and CDR2 are KGHSH and LQKENI. This CDR3 has 14 residues. V lost 3 bases to trimming and J lost 3 bases, with 11 bases between them. This chain's CDR3 is CASSPIQGYTEAFF. As DNA, the CDR3 is TGTGCCAGCTCACCGATCCAGGGCTACACTGAAGCTTTCTTT.